Listed below are T cell receptor beta chains from one sample, sequenced in a study of OX40 agonist ivuxolimab in advanced cancers. Generated by immunoSEQ multiplex PCR, the TCRdb table keeps only in-frame clones and is missing some. Altogether some 99,000 clones are present, about 90% being singletons, with the ten largest covering around 1.6%. The specimen comprised CD4+ or CD8+ T cells sorted from blood, sampled in a trial of the OX40 agonist ivuxolimab. The origin of the receptors is an adult with an advanced solid tumor such as melanoma, head and neck, liver or kidney cancer. CDR3s include the opening cysteine and the closing phenylalanine or tryptophan. D genes are given only for firm matches. Clone sizes are given selectively: once, few, many, or a class where the clone is expanded.

d_call: -; clone_size: -; j_call: TRBJ1-1; v_call: TRBV10-3; cdr3_aa: CAISESQGPNTEAFF; cdr3_nt: TGTGCCATCAGTGAGTCCCAGGGGCCAAACACTGAAGCTTTCTTT
d_call: -; clone_size: -; j_call: TRBJ1-1; v_call: TRBV12-2; cdr3_aa: CASRLGHRGNTEAFF; cdr3_nt: TGTGCAAGTCGCTTGGGCCACAGGGGTAACACTGAAGCTTTCTTT
d_call: -; clone_size: -; j_call: TRBJ2-1; v_call: TRBV19; cdr3_aa: CASSIQVSSYNEQFF; cdr3_nt: TGTGCCAGTAGTATTCAGGTTTCCTCCTACAATGAGCAGTTCTTC
d_call: TRBD1; clone_size: -; j_call: TRBJ2-1; v_call: TRBV11-2; cdr3_aa: CASSRGTGIYNEQFF; cdr3_nt: TGTGCCAGCAGCCGAGGGACAGGAATATACAATGAGCAGTTCTTC
d_call: -; clone_size: -; j_call: TRBJ2-1; v_call: TRBV12-5; cdr3_aa: CASVTDGGNNEQFF; cdr3_nt: TGTGCTAGCGTTACCGACGGGGGCAACAATGAGCAGTTCTTC
d_call: -; clone_size: -; j_call: TRBJ2-2; v_call: TRBV5-6; cdr3_aa: CASSLVASLLNTGELFF; cdr3_nt: TGTGCCAGCAGCTTGGTCGCGTCCTTACTTAACACCGGGGAGCTGTTTTTT
d_call: -; clone_size: -; j_call: TRBJ2-3; v_call: TRBV2; cdr3_aa: CASSEGLHTDTQYF; cdr3_nt: TGTGCCAGCAGTGAGGGACTCCACACAGATACGCAGTATTTT
d_call: -; clone_size: -; j_call: TRBJ2-7; v_call: TRBV6-5; cdr3_aa: CATMRDGSIYEQYF; cdr3_nt: TGTGCCACCATGAGGGACGGGAGCATCTACGAGCAGTACTTC
d_call: -; clone_size: once; j_call: TRBJ1-6; v_call: TRBV6-1; cdr3_aa: CASSDRVSPLHF; cdr3_nt: TGTGCCAGCAGTGACAGGGTATCACCCCTCCACTTT
d_call: -; clone_size: -; j_call: TRBJ2-7; v_call: TRBV5-1; cdr3_aa: CASSSNLGSYEQYF; cdr3_nt: TGCGCCAGCAGCTCAAACCTGGGTTCCTACGAGCAGTACTTC
d_call: TRBD1; clone_size: -; j_call: TRBJ1-5; v_call: TRBV6-6; cdr3_aa: CASSYGTGSNQPQHF; cdr3_nt: TGTGCCAGCAGTTATGGGACAGGCAGCAATCAGCCCCAGCATTTT
d_call: -; clone_size: -; j_call: TRBJ1-1; v_call: TRBV5-1; cdr3_aa: CASSLAQGTAPQSAFF; cdr3_nt: TGCGCCAGCAGCTTGGCTCAGGGTACTGCCCCCCAGTCCGCTTTCTTT
d_call: -; clone_size: -; j_call: TRBJ2-5; v_call: TRBV5-6; cdr3_aa: CASSLAGSRETQYF; cdr3_nt: TGTGCCAGCAGCTTGGCCGGGTCTCGGGAGACCCAGTACTTC
d_call: TRBD2; clone_size: -; j_call: TRBJ2-2; v_call: TRBV29-1; cdr3_aa: CSVLLGLAGVNTGELFF; cdr3_nt: TGCAGCGTTCTTTTAGGACTAGCGGGAGTTAACACCGGGGAGCTGTTTTTT
d_call: -; clone_size: once; j_call: TRBJ2-7; v_call: TRBV6-1; cdr3_aa: CASSESYEQYF; cdr3_nt: TGTGCCAGCAGTGAATCGTACGAGCAGTACTTC
d_call: -; clone_size: few; j_call: TRBJ1-5; v_call: TRBV6-5; cdr3_aa: CASSYSRDSNQPQHF; cdr3_nt: TGTGCCAGCAGTTACTCCCGGGACAGCAATCAGCCCCAGCATTTT
d_call: -; clone_size: once; j_call: TRBJ2-2; v_call: TRBV6-6; cdr3_aa: CASRGIGSTGELLF; cdr3_nt: TGTGCCAGCAGAGGGATCGGGTCCACCGGGGAGCTGCTTTTT
d_call: TRBD1; clone_size: -; j_call: TRBJ1-3; v_call: TRBV7-2; cdr3_aa: CASSLGQGSENTIYF; cdr3_nt: TGTGCCAGCAGCTTAGGACAGGGGAGCGAAAACACCATATATTTT
d_call: TRBD1; clone_size: -; j_call: TRBJ1-2; v_call: TRBV29-1; cdr3_aa: CSVQTGGRGGYTF; cdr3_nt: TGCAGCGTCCAGACAGGGGGCAGAGGTGGCTACACCTTC
d_call: -; clone_size: -; j_call: TRBJ2-7; v_call: TRBV6-1; cdr3_aa: CASRPTGMRAYEQYF; cdr3_nt: TGTGCCAGCAGACCCACAGGGATGAGAGCCTACGAGCAGTACTTC
d_call: TRBD2; clone_size: -; j_call: TRBJ2-2; v_call: TRBV5-1; cdr3_aa: CASSFSGRTSGNGVGTGELFF; cdr3_nt: TGCGCCAGCAGCTTCTCCGGTCGGACTAGCGGGAACGGAGTAGGTACCGGGGAGCTGTTTTTT
d_call: TRBD1; clone_size: few; j_call: TRBJ1-2; v_call: TRBV19; cdr3_aa: CASSRGTGSAYGYTF; cdr3_nt: TGTGCCAGTAGTAGGGGGACAGGGTCAGCCTATGGCTACACCTTC
d_call: -; clone_size: -; j_call: TRBJ2-7; v_call: TRBV27; cdr3_aa: CASSAPLGEQYF; cdr3_nt: TGTGCCAGCAGTGCGCCCCTGGGCGAGCAGTACTTC
d_call: -; clone_size: -; j_call: TRBJ1-5; v_call: TRBV28; cdr3_aa: CASSLSGDSNQPQHF; cdr3_nt: TGTGCCAGCAGTTTATCCGGGGATAGCAATCAGCCCCAGCATTTT
d_call: TRBD1; clone_size: -; j_call: TRBJ1-3; v_call: TRBV9; cdr3_aa: CASSGGKEDRGRQGNTIYF; cdr3_nt: TGTGCCAGCAGCGGAGGAAAGGAGGACAGGGGGCGGCAAGGAAACACCATATATTTT
d_call: -; clone_size: -; j_call: TRBJ2-7; v_call: TRBV30; cdr3_aa: CAWSVGYEQYF; cdr3_nt: TGTGCCTGGAGTGTGGGGTACGAGCAGTACTTC
d_call: -; clone_size: -; j_call: TRBJ2-3; v_call: TRBV11-3; cdr3_aa: CASSRGYGGAGDTQYF; cdr3_nt: TGTGCCAGCAGCCGAGGATACGGTGGGGCCGGAGATACGCAGTATTTT
d_call: TRBD1; clone_size: few; j_call: TRBJ1-1; v_call: TRBV30; cdr3_aa: CAWSLTGGSGEAFF; cdr3_nt: TGTGCCTGGAGTCTCACAGGGGGCAGTGGTGAAGCTTTCTTT
d_call: -; clone_size: few; j_call: TRBJ2-3; v_call: TRBV5-1; cdr3_aa: CASSLAGSGTDTQYF; cdr3_nt: TGCGCCAGCAGCTTGGCCGGGAGCGGCACAGATACGCAGTATTTT
d_call: -; clone_size: -; j_call: TRBJ1-2; v_call: TRBV19; cdr3_aa: CASSPLGSREFNYGYTF; cdr3_nt: TGTGCCAGTAGTCCGCTAGGGAGCAGGGAATTCAACTATGGCTACACCTTC
d_call: TRBD2; clone_size: -; j_call: TRBJ2-2; v_call: TRBV28; cdr3_aa: CASIYSGGKTGELFF; cdr3_nt: TGTGCCAGCATCTACAGCGGGGGGAAGACCGGGGAGCTGTTTTTT
d_call: TRBD2; clone_size: -; j_call: TRBJ2-7; v_call: TRBV10-3; cdr3_aa: CATGLAGGSYEQYF; cdr3_nt: TGTGCCACCGGACTAGCGGGTGGCTCCTACGAGCAGTACTTC
d_call: TRBD1; clone_size: -; j_call: TRBJ2-3; v_call: TRBV9; cdr3_aa: CASSVGQGSTDTQYF; cdr3_nt: TGTGCCAGCAGCGTAGGACAGGGTAGCACAGATACGCAGTATTTT
d_call: TRBD2; clone_size: -; j_call: TRBJ2-2; v_call: TRBV19; cdr3_aa: CASTYTGGTGELFF; cdr3_nt: TGTGCCAGTACCTATACGGGAGGGACCGGGGAGCTGTTTTTT
d_call: -; clone_size: -; j_call: TRBJ2-1; v_call: TRBV5-4; cdr3_aa: CASSSPHSSYNEQFF; cdr3_nt: TGTGCCAGCAGCTCTCCCCACAGCTCCTACAATGAGCAGTTCTTC
d_call: TRBD1; clone_size: -; j_call: TRBJ2-3; v_call: TRBV7-2; cdr3_aa: CASSLDGQASTDTQYF; cdr3_nt: TGTGCCAGCAGCTTAGATGGACAGGCTAGCACAGATACGCAGTATTTT
d_call: TRBD1; clone_size: -; j_call: TRBJ2-7; v_call: TRBV7-2; cdr3_aa: CASSLESGSGTGLFEQYF; cdr3_nt: TGTGCCAGCAGCTTAGAATCGGGGTCGGGGACAGGCCTCTTCGAGCAGTACTTC
d_call: -; clone_size: -; j_call: TRBJ2-7; v_call: TRBV5-6; cdr3_aa: CASSLRSLGYEQYF; cdr3_nt: TGTGCCAGCAGCTTGAGGTCTCTTGGCTACGAGCAGTACTTC
d_call: -; clone_size: -; j_call: TRBJ2-5; v_call: TRBV7-9; cdr3_aa: CASSLAGAETQYF; cdr3_nt: TGTGCCAGCAGCTTGGCGGGGGCTGAGACCCAGTACTTC
d_call: TRBD2; clone_size: -; j_call: TRBJ2-3; v_call: TRBV6-4; cdr3_aa: CASRLAGTDTQYF; cdr3_nt: TGTGCCAGCAGACTAGCGGGCACAGATACGCAGTATTTT